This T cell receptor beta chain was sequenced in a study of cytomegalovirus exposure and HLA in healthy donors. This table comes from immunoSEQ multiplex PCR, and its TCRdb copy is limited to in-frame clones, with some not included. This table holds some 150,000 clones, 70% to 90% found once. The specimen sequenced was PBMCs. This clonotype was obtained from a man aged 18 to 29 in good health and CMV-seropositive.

CDR3 region: CASSLNGGPRYEQYF. CDR3 bases: TGTGCCAGCAGCTTAAATGGCGGGCCAAGATACGAGCAGTACTTC. The J gene is TRBJ2-7, the V gene TRBV7-2, with D possibly matching TRBD2 (5 bases). Between the trimmed V and J ends, which lost 2 bases and 4 bases, there was a span of 15 bases. CDR1 and CDR2 from the germline V gene are SGHTA and FQGNSA. This CDR3 region has 15 residues.